This entry lists 20 T cell receptor beta chains sequenced from one sample in a study of T cell responses to AZD1222 COVID-19 vaccine. Assay: immunoSEQ multiplex PCR; the TCRdb copy retains only in-frame clones and omits some. The sample shows some 150,000 clones, roughly nine tenths of them seen only once. The sample consisted of peripheral blood, taken on day 0 of MenACWY control vaccination. The source of these receptors is an adult in good health.

The V call is TRBV6-5, the J call TRBJ1-5; 7 nucleotides line up with TRBD1. The trim removed 8 bases at V and 5 bases at J, leaving 9 bases unmatched. The CDR3 consists of 14 residues. Germline values: CDR1 MNHEY, CDR2 SVGAGI. This chain's CDR3 is CASAFTGVDQPQHF. CDR3 DNA sequence: TGTGCCAGCGCTTTCACAGGGGTCGATCAGCCCCAGCATTTT.

The gene calls are TRBV9 and TRBJ2-3; D is unclear. V was cut by 0 bases and J by 9 bases, with 11 bases left in between. Germline V CDR1 and CDR2: SGDLS, YYNGEE. The CDR3 runs to 13 residues. The CDR3 DNA is TGTGCCAGCAGCGTAGACGAGCGAGACACGCAGTATTTT. Translating gives CASSVDERDTQYF.

This chain links TRBV28 with TRBJ2-7, with D possibly being TRBD2 (5 bases). This CDR3 is 16 amino acids long. V lost 3 bases, J lost 0 bases, and 15 bases lay in between. The germline V gene has CDR1 MDHEN and CDR2 SYDVKM. CDR3 residues: CASSFFRLADSYEQYF. The CDR3 nucleotides read TGTGCCAGCAGTTTTTTCAGGCTAGCAGACTCCTACGAGCAGTACTTC.

This rearrangement joins TRBV7-6 to TRBJ2-7; 8 nucleotides agree with TRBD1. Trimming cost V 0 bases and J 2 bases; bases outside gene matches: 3. Germline V gene sequence: CDR1 SGHVS, CDR2 FNYEAQ. The CDR3 extends over 15 amino acids. The DNA of the CDR3 is TGTGCCAGCAGCTTAGCCGGGACAGGTGCCTACGAGCAGTACTTC. Amino acids: CASSLAGTGAYEQYF.

The table lists this clone with a count of one. The CDR3 sequence: CASSLGLAGVNEQFF. The DNA of the CDR3 is TGTGCCAGCAGCCTGGGACTAGCGGGAGTCAATGAGCAGTTCTTC. This chain links TRBV7-3 with TRBJ2-1, with 14 bases that match TRBD2. From germline, CDR1 is SGHTA and CDR2 FQGTGA. Trimming removed 5 bases from V and 6 bases from J; junction bases left unmatched: 3. The CDR3 runs 15 residues.

J is TRBJ1-1 and V is TRBV7-9; D is unresolved. This CDR3 comprises 11 residues. Trimming took 6 bases from V and 7 from J, leaving 9 bases between them. Germline V gives CDR1 SEHNR, CDR2 FQNEAQ (reference sequence). Here the CDR3 reads CASSGSFEAFF. The DNA for the CDR3 is TGTGCCAGCAGTGGGTCATTTGAAGCTTTCTTT.

Details on this clone: Its ends do not fully match the called genes, so a read error is possible. The V call is TRBV28, the J call TRBJ2-7, with 9 bases matching TRBD1. The CDR3 runs 15 residues. CDR1 and CDR2 (germline): MDHEN, SYDVKM. DNA of the CDR3: TGTGCCGGCAGTACAGGGGGCATCCCCTCCTACGAGCAGTACTTC. Translated, it gives CAGSTGGIPSYEQYF.

This chain joins TRBV6-5 and TRBJ2-7; TRBD1 matches at 8 bases. Trimming cost V 0 bases and J 0 bases; bases outside gene matches: 1. Germline CDR1 reads MNHEY; CDR2 reads SVGAGI. The CDR3 contains 15 residues. DNA of the CDR3: TGTGCCAGCAGTTACTCCGGGACAGGCTCCTACGAGCAGTACTTC. Protein product: CASSYSGTGSYEQYF.

The gene calls are TRBV18 and TRBJ1-5; D not certain. The CDR3 has 15 amino acids. Trimming removed 1 base from V and 3 bases from J, with 10 bases in between. Germline values: CDR1 KGHSH, CDR2 LQKENI. The CDR3 region is CASSPLESTNQPQHF. The CDR3 DNA sequence: TGTGCCAGCTCACCACTAGAGTCTACCAATCAGCCCCAGCATTTT. Full variable domain (remainder filled in from reference TRBV18 and TRBJ1-5): NAGVMQNPRHLVRRRGQEARLRCSPMKGHSHVYWYRQLPEEGLKFMVYLQKENIIDESGMPKERFSAEFPKEGPSILRIQQVVRGDSAAYFCASSPLESTNQPQHFGDGTRLSIL.

The chain combines TRBV19 with TRBJ1-4; D is possibly TRBD1 (5 bases). This CDR3 region has 14 residues. V lost 3 bases and J 8 bases, leaving 13 bases between the germline ends. CDR1 and CDR2 (germline): LNHDA, SQIVND (reference sequence). Here the CDR3 DNA reads TGTGCCAGTAGTATGGGACCCCCCAACGAAAAACTGTTTTTT. Its protein product is CASSMGPPNEKLFF.

The chain employs TRBV7-6 and TRBJ2-1; 11 bases fit TRBD2. The CDR3 consists of 15 residues. The V gene's germline CDR1 is SGHVS and CDR2 FNYEAQ. V lost 5 bases to trimming and J lost 8 bases; unmatched junction nucleotides: 8. The chain's CDR3 is CASSQTSGSSHEQFF. The CDR3, as DNA: TGTGCCAGCAGCCAAACTAGCGGGAGTTCCCATGAGCAGTTCTTC. Combining the CDR3 with reference TRBV7-6 and TRBJ2-1 gives the whole variable domain GAGVSQSPRYKVTKRGQDVALRCDPISGHVSLYWYRQALGQGPEFLTYFNYEAQQDKSGLPNDRFSAERPEGSISTLTIQRTEQRDSAMYRCASSQTSGSSHEQFFGPGTRLTVL.

This chain joins TRBV27 and TRBJ1-6; 7 bases line up with TRBD1. Per germline, CDR1 MNHEY and CDR2 SMNVEV (reference sequence). The CDR3 is made up of 17 amino acids. J was trimmed by 7 bases and V by 4 bases; bases with no gene match: 13. For the CDR3, the DNA is TGTGCCAGCAGTTCACCGACAGGGTTCGGGGGGAATTCACCCCTCCACTTT. Translated: CASSSPTGFGGNSPLHF.

This chain's CDR3 is CASRNYYNEQFF. The CDR3, as DNA: TGTGCCAGCAGAAACTACTACAATGAGCAGTTCTTC. V usage is TRBV2 and J usage is TRBJ2-1; no clear D gene. CDR1 SNHLY and CDR2 FYNNEI come from the germline V gene. Trimming left V 6 bases short and J 3 bases short, with 6 bases between. The CDR3 is 12 residues long.

The chain has TRBV11-3 and TRBJ2-1; no reliable D call. The CDR3 is 16 amino acids. V was clipped by 6 bases and J by 0 bases, with 15 bases between them. In germline, CDR1 is SGHNT, CDR2 YENEEA. CDR3 sequence reads: CASSYDDSISYNEQFF. The CDR3 DNA sequence: TGTGCCAGCAGTTACGATGACTCAATCTCCTACAATGAGCAGTTCTTC.

This chain uses TRBV9 with TRBJ2-1, with D perhaps matching TRBD2 (5 bases). V shed 0 bases and J shed 6 bases, with 7 bases lying between them. The germline CDR1 and CDR2 sequences are SGDLS and YYNGEE. The CDR3 is 13 amino acids. CDR3 DNA sequence: TGTGCCAGCAGCGTAGGAGCGGCCAATGAGCAGTTCTTC. Translation gives CASSVGAANEQFF.

The sample holds one count of this clone. This chain links TRBV6-5 with TRBJ2-7; D call uncertain. V was clipped by 8 bases and J by 0 bases, with 17 bases between them. Germline assignment: CDR1 MNHEY and CDR2 SVGAGI. The CDR3 extends over 15 amino acids. The CDR3 protein is CASRTADRSSYEQYF. CDR3 nucleotides: TGTGCCAGCCGCACCGCGGATAGGAGCTCCTACGAGCAGTACTTC.

V gene TRBV27 combines with J gene TRBJ2-3; 9 bases map to TRBD1. The J segment lost 4 bases and the V segment lost 7 bases, leaving 6 bases of the junction unmatched. CDR3 size: 14 residues. From germline, CDR1 is MNHEY and CDR2 SMNVEV (reference sequence). CDR3 DNA: TGTGCCAGCACCTCGACAGGGGGACCAGATACGCAGTATTTT. Protein product: CASTSTGGPDTQYF.

This clone was counted only a few times. The J gene is TRBJ2-7, the V gene TRBV18; TRBD1 matches at 7 bases. V shed 4 bases and J 5 bases; nucleotides not matched to a gene: 11. This CDR3 is built from 15 residues. The germline V gene has CDR1 KGHSH and CDR2 LQKENI. CDR3 amino acids: CASSLRPGGEDEQYF. CDR3 sequence (DNA): TGTGCCAGCTCACTCCGTCCAGGGGGTGAGGACGAGCAGTACTTC.

The V call is TRBV3-1 (or the pseudogene TRBV3-2), the J call TRBJ2-2; D remains unclear. This CDR3 is built from 14 residues. Trimming took off 1 base at V and 3 bases at J, with 6 bases between the two ends. CDR1 is LGHDT and CDR2 is YNNKEL in the germline V gene (reference sequence). The CDR3 coding sequence is TGTGCCAGCAGCCAAGGGATATACACCGGGGAGCTGTTTTTT. It encodes CASSQGIYTGELFF.

A single count supports this clone. The rearrangement uses TRBV7-9 and TRBJ1-2; D might be TRBD1 (6 bases). V was cut by 6 bases and J by 8 bases, with 19 bases left in between. This CDR3 is built from 14 residues. Germline loops: CDR1 SEHNR, CDR2 FQNEAQ (reference sequence). CDR3: CASRSPGTHTGYTF. The DNA for the CDR3 is TGTGCCAGCAGGTCTCCCGGGACACATACGGGCTACACCTTC.